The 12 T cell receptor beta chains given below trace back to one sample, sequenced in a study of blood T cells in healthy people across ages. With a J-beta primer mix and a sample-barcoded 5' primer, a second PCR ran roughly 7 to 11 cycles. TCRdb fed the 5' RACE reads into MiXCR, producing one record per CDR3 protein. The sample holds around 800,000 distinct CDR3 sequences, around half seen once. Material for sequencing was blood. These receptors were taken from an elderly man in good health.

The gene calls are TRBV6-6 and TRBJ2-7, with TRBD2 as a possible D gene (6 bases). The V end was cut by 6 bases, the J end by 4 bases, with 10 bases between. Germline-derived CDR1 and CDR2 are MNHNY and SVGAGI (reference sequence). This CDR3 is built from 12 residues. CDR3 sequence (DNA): TGTGCCAGCAGGGGGGGTTTTTACGAGCAGTACTTC. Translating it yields CASRGGFYEQYF.

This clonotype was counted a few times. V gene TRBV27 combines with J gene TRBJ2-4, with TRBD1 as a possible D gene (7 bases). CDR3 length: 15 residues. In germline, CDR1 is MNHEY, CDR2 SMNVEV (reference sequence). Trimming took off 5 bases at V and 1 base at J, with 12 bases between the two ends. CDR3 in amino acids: CASSPGGIAKNIQYF. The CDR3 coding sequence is TGTGCCAGCAGTCCAGGGGGGATCGCCAAAAACATTCAGTACTTC.

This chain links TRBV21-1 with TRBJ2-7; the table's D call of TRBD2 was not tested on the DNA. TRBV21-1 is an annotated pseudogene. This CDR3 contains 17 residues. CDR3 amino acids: CASSKALWESGPYEQYF. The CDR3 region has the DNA TGTGCCAGCAGCAAAGCGCTTTGGGAGTCCGGGCCCTACGAGCAGTACTTC.

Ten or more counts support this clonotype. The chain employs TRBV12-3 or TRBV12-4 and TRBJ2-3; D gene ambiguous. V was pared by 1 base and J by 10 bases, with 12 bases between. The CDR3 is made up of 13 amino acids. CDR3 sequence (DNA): TGTGCCAGCAGTTTAGGTCTAGGGTTTTCGCAGTATTTT. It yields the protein CASSLGLGFSQYF.

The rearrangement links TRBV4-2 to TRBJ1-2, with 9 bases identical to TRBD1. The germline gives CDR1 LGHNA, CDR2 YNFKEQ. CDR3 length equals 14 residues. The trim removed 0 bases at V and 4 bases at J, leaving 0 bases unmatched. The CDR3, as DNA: TGTGCCAGCAGCCAAGAGGGACAGGGCTATGGCTACACCTTC. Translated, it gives CASSQEGQGYGYTF.

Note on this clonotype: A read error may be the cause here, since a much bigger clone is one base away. CDR3 residues: CVSSQDLTSGYNEQFF. The CDR3 DNA is TGTGTCAGCAGCCAAGATTTGACTAGCGGATACAATGAGCAGTTCTTC. The rearrangement joins TRBV4-2 to TRBJ2-1, with TRBD2 matching 9 bases. The CDR3 sequence is 16 residues long. CDR1 and CDR2 from the germline V gene are LGHNA and YNFKEQ.

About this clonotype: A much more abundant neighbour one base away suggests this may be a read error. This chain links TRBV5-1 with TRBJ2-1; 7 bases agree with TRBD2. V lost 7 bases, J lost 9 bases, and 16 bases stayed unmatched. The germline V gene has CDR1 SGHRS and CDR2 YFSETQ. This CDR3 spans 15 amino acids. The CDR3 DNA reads TGCGCCAGCGGCTCCCTAGCGGCCCGCGACAGTGAGCAGTTCTTC. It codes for CASGSLAARDSEQFF.

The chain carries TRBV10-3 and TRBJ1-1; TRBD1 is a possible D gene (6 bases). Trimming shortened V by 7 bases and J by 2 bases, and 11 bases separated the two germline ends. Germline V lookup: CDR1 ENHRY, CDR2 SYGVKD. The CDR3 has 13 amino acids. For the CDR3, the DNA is TGTGCCATCAAGGGACAACCAAACACTGAAGCTTTCTTT. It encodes CAIKGQPNTEAFF.

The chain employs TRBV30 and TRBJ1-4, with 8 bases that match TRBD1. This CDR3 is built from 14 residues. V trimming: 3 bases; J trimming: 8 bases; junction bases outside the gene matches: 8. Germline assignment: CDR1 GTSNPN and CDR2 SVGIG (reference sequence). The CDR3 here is CAWRRQGMNEKLFF. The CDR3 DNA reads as TGTGCCTGGAGGCGACAGGGGATGAACGAAAAACTGTTTTTT.

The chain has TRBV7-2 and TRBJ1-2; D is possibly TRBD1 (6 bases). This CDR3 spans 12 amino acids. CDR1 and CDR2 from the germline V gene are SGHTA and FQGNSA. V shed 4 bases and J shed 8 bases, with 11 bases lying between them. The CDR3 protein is CASSSHRVGYTF. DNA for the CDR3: TGTGCCAGCAGCTCCCACAGGGTCGGCTACACCTTC. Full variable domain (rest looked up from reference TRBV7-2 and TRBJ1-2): GAGVSQSPSNKVTEKGKDVELRCDPISGHTALYWYRQSLGQGLEFLIYFQGNSAPDKSGLPSDRFSAERTGGSVSTLTIQRTQQEDSAVYLCASSSHRVGYTFGSGTRLTVV.

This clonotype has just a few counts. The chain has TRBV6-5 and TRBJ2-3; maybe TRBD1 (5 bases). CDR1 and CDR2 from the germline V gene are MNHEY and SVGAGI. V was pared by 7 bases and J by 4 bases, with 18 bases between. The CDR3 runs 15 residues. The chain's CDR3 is CASTEEAGRPDTQYF. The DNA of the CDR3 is TGTGCCAGCACCGAAGAGGCAGGGCGGCCAGATACGCAGTATTTT.

This CDR3 reads CASSPISGRSPDTQYF. CDR3 nucleotide sequence: TGTGCCAGCTCACCAATCAGCGGGAGGTCCCCAGATACGCAGTATTTT. This chain joins TRBV18 and TRBJ2-3, with 9 bases matching TRBD2. The CDR3 is made up of 16 amino acids. V shed 2 bases, J shed 4 bases, and the junction held 7 bases outside the gene matches. Germline-derived CDR1 and CDR2 are KGHSH and LQKENI.